The next 15 T cell receptor beta chains were all read from a single sample in a study of T cells in Graves' hyperthyroidism and ophthalmopathy. TCR beta CDR3 regions were amplified from RNA transcripts. HTBI primers were employed in a first-round RT-PCR of the TCR CDR3. Via MiXCR, TCRdb re-called the multiplex PCR reads, giving one row per CDR3 protein. In the table there are over 45,000 distinct CDR3 sequences, roughly 49% of which are singletons. Sequenced sample: peripheral blood or thyroid tissue (not recorded which). These receptors came from a woman in her forties or fifties with Graves' hyperthyroidism.

This clonotype appeared many times. The chain recombines TRBV15 with TRBJ2-3; either TRBD1 or TRBD2 may fit D (5 bases each). Germline V lookup: CDR1 LNHNV, CDR2 YYDKDF (reference sequence). V lost 0 bases and J 2 bases, leaving 12 bases between the germline ends. CDR3 length: 16 residues. The DNA of the CDR3 is TGTGCCACCAGCAGAGATCGGGGCGGATACACAGATACGCAGTATTTT. Residues: CATSRDRGGYTDTQYF.

On this clonotype itself: Lacking the conserved final phenylalanine or tryptophan, this CDR3 likely reflects a read error. Because the CDR3's place on the DNA is in doubt, the DNA is left out and the CDR3 is given as listed by TCRdb. This chain uses TRBV10-3 with TRBJ1-2; the listed D gene, TRBD1, was not tested against the DNA. Ends included, the CDR3 has 16 residues. Germline V gene sequence: CDR1 ENHRY, CDR2 SYGVKD. The CDR3 spells CVISTGQGATNYGSTL.

Details on this clonotype: One end of the junction fails to match germline, which may point to a read error. The genes are TRBV2 and TRBJ2-6; D is ambiguous. The CDR3 extends over 11 amino acids. The V gene's germline CDR1 is SNHLY and CDR2 FYNNEI. In nucleotides, the CDR3 is TGTGCCAGCAGCTCGGCCTACGTCCTGACTTTC. It specifies CASSSAYVLTF.

V is TRBV13 and J is TRBJ2-3, with 10 bases that match TRBD1. The CDR3 runs 16 residues. Germline trimming cut 3 bases from V and 4 bases from J; bases unmatched to any gene: 7. Germline V CDR1 and CDR2: PRHDT, FYEKMQ (reference sequence). The CDR3 is CASSFSTGGIADTQYF. The CDR3 bases are TGTGCCAGCAGCTTCTCGACAGGGGGCATCGCAGATACGCAGTATTTT.

This clonotype occurred many times. For the CDR3, the DNA is TGTGCCAGTAGTGGGTCCTCCTATAATTCACCCCTCCACTTT. This codes for CASSGSSYNSPLHF. J is TRBJ1-6 and V is TRBV19; D is ambiguous. This CDR3 is built from 14 residues. The V end was cut by 5 bases, the J end by 0 bases, with 5 bases between. CDR1 and CDR2 (germline): LNHDA, SQIVND (reference sequence).

This clonotype was observed at least ten times. This chain joins TRBV7-9 and TRBJ1-1, with D unclear. CDR1 and CDR2 from the germline V gene are SEHNR and FQNEAQ (reference sequence). V lost 5 bases, J lost 0 bases, and 7 bases lay in between. There are 13 residues in the CDR3. The CDR3 coding sequence is TGTGCCAGCAGCACTCAGGTGAACACTGAAGCTTTCTTT. It encodes CASSTQVNTEAFF.

The chain recombines TRBV7-3 with TRBJ1-2; D not resolved. The CDR3 is 14 amino acids. Germline V gene lookup returns CDR1 SGHTA and CDR2 FQGTGA. V dropped 5 bases and J dropped 4 bases, with 14 bases sitting between them. The CDR3 DNA is TGTGCCAGCAGCCAAGCTGAGGACGGCTATGGCTACACCTTC. It yields the protein CASSQAEDGYGYTF.

Points on this clonotype: This could be a read error, since a much larger clone is one nucleotide away. CDR3 sequence reads: CASSPGPGTDSPLHF. The DNA of the CDR3 is TGTGCCAGCAGCCCCGGCCCCGGGACAGATTCACCCCTCCACTTT. The chain combines TRBV14 with TRBJ1-6; TRBD1 matches 7 bases. The CDR3 covers 15 residues. The germline V gene has CDR1 SGHDN and CDR2 FVKESK. V gave up 4 bases and J gave up 8 bases; unmatched junction bases: 8.

In this sample, this clonotype turned up a few times. The chain joins TRBV27 to TRBJ2-2; D remains unclear. Trimming stripped 2 bases from V and 5 bases from J, with 12 bases between. Germline assignment: CDR1 MNHEY and CDR2 SMNVEV (reference sequence). The CDR3 contains 15 residues. CDR3 amino acids: CASSLRSASTGELFF. In DNA form, the CDR3 reads TGTGCCAGCAGTTTAAGATCCGCGTCGACCGGGGAGCTGTTTTTT.

As to this clonotype: Its ends do not fully match the called genes, so a read error is possible. This rearrangement joins TRBV7-9 to TRBJ2-7; 9 nucleotides align to TRBD1. This CDR3 comprises 15 residues. CDR1 is SEHNR, CDR2 FQNEAQ, per germline (reference sequence). The CDR3 spells CAGSRGQGSSYEQYF. CDR3 bases: TGCGCCGGCAGCAGGGGACAGGGAAGCTCCTACGAGCAGTACTTC.

V usage is TRBV4-2 and J usage is TRBJ2-5, with D uncertain. V lost 0 bases and J lost 5, with 10 bases in between. The length of the CDR3 is 14 residues. CDR1 is LGHNA, CDR2 YNFKEQ, per germline. Here the CDR3 DNA reads TGTGCCAGCAGCCAAGACCGGCGTTCGGAGACCCAGTACTTC. It yields the protein CASSQDRRSETQYF.

There are many counts of this clonotype. The genes are TRBV25-1 and TRBJ1-2, with D maybe TRBD1 (5 bases). CDR1 MGHDK and CDR2 SYGVNS come from the germline V gene. This CDR3 contains 14 residues. V lost 1 base and J lost 6, with 12 bases in between. The CDR3 sequence is CASSEFAREDGYTF. As DNA, the CDR3 is TGTGCCAGCAGTGAATTCGCCAGGGAAGATGGCTACACCTTC.

This clonotype was seen repeatedly, ten times or more. V and J are TRBV5-4 and TRBJ1-1; the D is unclear. V lost 2 bases and J 2 bases, leaving 4 bases between the germline ends. Germline CDR1 and CDR2: SGHNT and YYREEE (reference sequence). CDR3 length: 12 residues. CDR3 nucleotide sequence: TGTGCCAGCAGCTTACGAAACACTGAAGCTTTCTTT. This sequence encodes CASSLRNTEAFF.

This clonotype was recorded many times. The chain links TRBV29-1 to TRBJ2-7; D is perhaps TRBD1 (5 bases). Germline CDR1 is SQVTM and CDR2 is ANQGSEA. This CDR3 is built from 14 residues. Trimming shortened V by 5 bases and J by 7 bases, and 21 bases separated the two germline ends. CDR3 sequence: CSVPPLSGALEQYF. CDR3 nucleotides: TGCAGCGTTCCCCCTCTTTCTGGGGCCTTGGAGCAGTACTTC.

V and J are TRBV7-3 and TRBJ2-7; 11 bases are shared with TRBD2. The ends lost 5 bases at V and 5 bases at J; junction bases unmatched: 8. Germline CDR1 SGHTA, CDR2 FQGTGA. The CDR3 is made up of 15 amino acids. The CDR3 protein is CASSRVAGGHHEQYF. The CDR3 bases are TGTGCCAGCAGCCGGGTAGCGGGAGGGCACCACGAGCAGTACTTC.